The source of this TCR beta chain is a study of shared clonotypes between healthy human individuals. A CD45RA-negative memory subset and a CD45RA+ naive subset were separated from the CD4+ cells. Regarding this clone: Other DNA sequences in the same sample also yield this CDR3.

The assay was run at deep level. Per the original data handling: Filtering differed for immunoSEQ, which gave only junction sequences without quality scores. Generated by immunoSEQ multiplex PCR, the TCRdb table keeps only in-frame clones and is missing some. The DNA was the basis for D and trimming; V, J and clone size are from that table. The repertoire holds around 940,000 clones, with approximately 76% as singletons. This clonotype was sampled from a man younger than 30 in good health. The sample was memory CD4+ T cells sorted from blood. The subset denotes: CD45RA-negative fraction.

The CDR3 is CASSPRGSTGELFF. DNA for the CDR3: TGTGCCAGCTCACCCAGGGGAAGTACCGGGGAGCTGTTTTTT. The J gene is TRBJ2-2, the V gene TRBV18; tentatively, D is TRBD1 (6 bases). Trimming removed 3 bases at V and 5 bases at J, with 10 bases between. The CDR3 contains 14 residues. Germline loops: CDR1 KGHSH, CDR2 LQKENI.